This entry features one T cell receptor (beta chain) sequence. The antigen remains unidentified. An Oncomine TCR Beta short-read assay was used to sequence the DNA from cultured CD4+ T cells. Scientists extracted genomic DNA from CD4+ T cells grown in culture. Via MiXCR, TCRdb re-called the PCR reads, giving one row per CDR3 protein. Of about 5,500 distinct CDR3 sequences in the sample, about 71% were seen once. Germline values: CDR1 SGHNT, CDR2 YENEEA. Trimming cost V 2 bases and J 1 base, with 7 bases left between them. The CDR3 contains 14 residues. The source of the sample is a study of vaccination and CD4 T cells after COVID-19. Treatment described: approximately 10-day PBMC culture with coronavirus spike peptide pools or control peptides (ViraFEST assay).

The sequence came from a human donor who had recovered from COVID-19. Sequencing was performed on CD4+ T cells from blood, cultured in vitro. V and J are TRBV11-3 and TRBJ2-3; D gene uncertain. The CDR3 reads CASSLSAGTDTQYF. The DNA of the CDR3 is TGTGCCAGCAGCTTATCGGCGGGCACAGATACGCAGTATTTT.